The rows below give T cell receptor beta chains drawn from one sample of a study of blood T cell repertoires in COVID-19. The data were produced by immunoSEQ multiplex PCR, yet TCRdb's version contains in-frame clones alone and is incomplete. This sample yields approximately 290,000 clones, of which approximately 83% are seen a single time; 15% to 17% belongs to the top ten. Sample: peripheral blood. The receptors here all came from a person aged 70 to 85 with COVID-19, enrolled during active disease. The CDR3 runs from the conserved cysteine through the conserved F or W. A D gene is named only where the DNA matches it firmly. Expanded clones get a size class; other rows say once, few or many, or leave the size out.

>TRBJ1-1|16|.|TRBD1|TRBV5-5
CASSLAPRQGKTEAFF
TGTGCCAGCAGCTTGGCCCCGAGACAGGGCAAGACTGAAGCTTTCTTT
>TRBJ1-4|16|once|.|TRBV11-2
CASSHYPPPTNEKLFF
TGTGCCAGCAGCCACTATCCCCCCCCAACTAATGAAAAACTGTTTTTT
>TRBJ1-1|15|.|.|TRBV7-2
CASSLVGGGNTEAFF
TGTGCCAGCAGCTTAGTAGGAGGCGGGAACACTGAAGCTTTCTTT
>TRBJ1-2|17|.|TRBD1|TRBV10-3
CAISEPRDRGLNYGYTF
TGTGCCATCAGTGAGCCCCGGGACAGGGGACTCAACTATGGCTACACCTTC
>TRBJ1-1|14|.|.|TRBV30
CAWTRRRGNTEAFF
TGTGCCTGGACCAGGAGGAGGGGGAACACTGAAGCTTTCTTT
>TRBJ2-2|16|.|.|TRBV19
CASTIPGAGDVGELFF
TGTGCCAGTACCATCCCGGGGGCGGGAGATGTCGGGGAGCTGTTTTTT
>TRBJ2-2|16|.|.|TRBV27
CASSFYSGKNTGELFF
TGTGCCAGCAGTTTTTATTCTGGCAAGAACACCGGGGAGCTGTTTTTT
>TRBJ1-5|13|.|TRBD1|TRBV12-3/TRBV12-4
CASRTGGNQPQHF
TGTGCCAGCCGGACAGGGGGCAATCAGCCCCAGCATTTT
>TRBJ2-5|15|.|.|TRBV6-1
CASSEARTDQETQYF
TGTGCCAGCAGTGAAGCCAGGACAGATCAAGAGACCCAGTACTTC
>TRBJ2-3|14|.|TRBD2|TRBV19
CASSMGAGAHTQYF
TGTGCCAGTAGTATGGGAGCGGGGGCTCATACGCAGTATTTT
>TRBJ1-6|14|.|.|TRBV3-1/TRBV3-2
CASSQEQGISPLHF
TGTGCCAGCAGCCAAGAGCAGGGGATCTCACCCCTCCACTTT
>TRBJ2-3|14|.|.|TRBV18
CASSTDRSTDTQYF
TGTGCCAGCTCGACGGACAGAAGCACAGATACGCAGTATTTT
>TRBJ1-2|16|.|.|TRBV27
CASVSSAGLANYGYTF
TGTGCCAGCGTATCATCAGCGGGATTAGCTAACTATGGCTACACCTTC
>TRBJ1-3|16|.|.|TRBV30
CAWSPGKAISGNTIYF
TGTGCCTGGAGTCCCGGGAAGGCCATCTCTGGAAACACCATATATTTT
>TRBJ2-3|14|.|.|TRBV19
CASSIQGITDTQYF
TGTGCCAGTAGTATACAGGGAATAACAGATACGCAGTATTTT
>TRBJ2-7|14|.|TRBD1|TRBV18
CASSPSGGAAEQYF
TGTGCCAGCTCACCGTCAGGGGGCGCTGCCGAGCAGTACTTC
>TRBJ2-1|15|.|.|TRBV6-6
CASSLTGSSYNEQFF
TGTGCCAGCAGTCTAACAGGGAGCTCCTACAATGAGCAGTTCTTC
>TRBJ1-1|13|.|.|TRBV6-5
CASRMTVNTEAFF
TGTGCCAGCAGGATGACAGTCAACACTGAGGCTTTCTTT
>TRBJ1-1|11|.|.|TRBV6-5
CASRQNTEAFF
TGTGCCAGCAGACAGAACACTGAAGCTTTCTTT
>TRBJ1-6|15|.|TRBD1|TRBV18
CASSPGTGVNSPLHF
TGTGCCAGCTCACCCGGGACAGGGGTTAATTCACCCCTCCACTTT
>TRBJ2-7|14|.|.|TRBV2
CASSPGLVIYEQYF
TGTGCCAGCAGCCCGGGACTGGTCATCTACGAGCAGTACTTC
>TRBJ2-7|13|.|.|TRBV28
CASSPHSPPKQYF
TGTGCCAGCAGCCCCCATAGCCCGCCGAAGCAGTACTTC
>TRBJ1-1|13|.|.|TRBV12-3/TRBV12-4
CASSLLVESQAFF
TGTGCCAGCAGTTTACTGGTCGAAAGCCAAGCTTTCTTT
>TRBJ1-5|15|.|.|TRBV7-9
CASSAADGFYQPQHF
TGTGCCAGCAGCGCCGCCGACGGGTTTTATCAGCCCCAGCATTTT
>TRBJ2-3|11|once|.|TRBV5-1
CASSQNNHQYF
TGCGCCAGCAGCCAAAACAATCACCAGTATTTT
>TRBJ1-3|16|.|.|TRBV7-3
CASSLKPVGSGNTIYF
TGTGCCAGCAGCTTAAAGCCCGTCGGCTCTGGAAACACCATATATTTT
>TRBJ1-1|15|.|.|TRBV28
CASSLPRAGGTEAFF
TGTGCCAGCAGTTTGCCTCGGGCGGGGGGCACTGAAGCTTTCTTT
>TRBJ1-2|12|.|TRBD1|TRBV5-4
CASRETGRGYTF
TGTGCCAGCAGGGAGACAGGGAGGGGCTACACCTTC
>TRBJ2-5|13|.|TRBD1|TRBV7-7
CASSPRTGETQYF
TGTGCCAGCAGCCCCCGGACAGGAGAGACCCAGTACTTC
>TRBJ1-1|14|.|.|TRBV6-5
CASRRRTENTEAFF
TGTGCCAGCAGACGCCGGACAGAAAACACTGAAGCTTTCTTT
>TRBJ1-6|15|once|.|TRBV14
CASSYDRPYNSPLHF
TGTGCCAGCAGCTATGACAGACCATATAATTCACCCCTCCACTTT
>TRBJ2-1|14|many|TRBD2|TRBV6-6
CASKNQREGLEQFF
TGTGCCAGCAAGAACCAGCGGGAGGGCCTTGAGCAGTTCTTC
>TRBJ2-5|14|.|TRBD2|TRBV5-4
CASSGPGLEETQYF
TGTGCCAGCAGCGGACCGGGACTAGAAGAGACCCAGTACTTC
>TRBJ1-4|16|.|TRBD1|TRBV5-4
CASSFPGTGGNEKLFF
TGTGCCAGCAGCTTCCCCGGGACAGGGGGTAATGAAAAACTGTTTTTT
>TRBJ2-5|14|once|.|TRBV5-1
CASSLDVASGTQYF
TGCGCCAGCAGCTTGGATGTGGCTTCGGGGACCCAGTACTTC
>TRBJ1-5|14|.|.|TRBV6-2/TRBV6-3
CASSFLRGHQPQHF
TGTGCCAGCAGTTTCCTGCGGGGGCACCAGCCCCAGCATTTT
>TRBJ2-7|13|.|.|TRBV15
CATSRDRSIEQYF
TGTGCCACCAGCAGAGATCGGTCTATCGAGCAGTACTTC
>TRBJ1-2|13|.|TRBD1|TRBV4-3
CASSLRQGVGYTF
TGCGCCAGCAGCCTCCGACAGGGGGTTGGCTACACCTTC
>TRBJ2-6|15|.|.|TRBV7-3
CASSADRSGANVLTF
TGTGCCAGCAGCGCCGACAGATCTGGGGCCAACGTCCTGACTTTC
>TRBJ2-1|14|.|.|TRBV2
CASSVRETYNEQFF
TGTGCCAGCAGTGTAAGGGAGACCTACAATGAGCAGTTCTTC